One sample yielded the 8 T cell receptor beta chains listed below, sequenced in a study of blood T cell repertoires in COVID-19 (TCRdb year 2020). Libraries were built with the immunoSEQ multiplex PCR assay. TCRdb's version of the immuneACCESS table is confined to in-frame rearrangements and falls short of the full clone set. An unresolved V gene accounts for under half of the shortfall where checked; the remainder is of unknown origin. This sample lists fewer than 200,000 clones; roughly 93% were detected once. The ten top clones hold 4.5% to 5% of the sample. Sequencing used peripheral blood. Receptors were obtained from a man between 18 and 35 years old with COVID-19, enrolled during active disease.

CDR3 DNA sequence: TGTGCCAGCAGCTTACGGACTAGCGGAAATGAGCAGTTCTTC. Amino acid sequence: CASSLRTSGNEQFF. The rearrangement joins TRBV11-2 to TRBJ2-1, with 10 bases lining up with TRBD2. From germline, CDR1 is SGHAT and CDR2 FQNNGV. There are 14 residues in the CDR3. J was trimmed by 7 bases and V by 2 bases; bases with no gene match: 2.

Comment on this clone: The limits of the CDR3 on the DNA are not certain, so only TCRdb's listed CDR3 is given. This rearrangement joins TRBV6-5 to TRBJ1-6. The germline CDR1 and CDR2 sequences are MNHEY and SVGAGI. The CDR3 spans 13 residues, counting both ends. CDR3: CASSSSVGSPLHF.

Concerning this clone itself: The junction departs from germline at one end; a sequencing error may be responsible. V is TRBV10-3 and J is TRBJ2-7, with 7 bases fitting TRBD1. Germline V gives CDR1 ENHRY, CDR2 SYGVKD. The CDR3 is made up of 12 amino acids. The CDR3 coding sequence is TGTGCCATCAGTGAGTCGACGGACAGGTTACACTTC. Translating gives CAISESTDRLHF.

V and J are TRBV6-5 and TRBJ2-7, with 9 nucleotides matching TRBD1. Germline-derived CDR1 and CDR2 are MNHEY and SVGAGI. V trimming: 6 bases; J trimming: 2 bases; junction bases outside the gene matches: 2. This CDR3 region has 13 residues. CDR3 in amino acids: CASRQGAAYEQYF. Here the CDR3 DNA reads TGTGCCAGCAGACAGGGGGCAGCCTACGAGCAGTACTTC.

The chain links TRBV5-4 to TRBJ2-7, with TRBD1 matching over 7 bases. Germline-derived CDR1 and CDR2 are SGHNT and YYREEE (reference sequence). There are 13 residues in the CDR3. With 7 bases clipped from V and 2 bases from J, the junction kept 6 bases outside the gene matches. The CDR3 DNA reads TGTGCCAGCGGCACGGGACAGCCCTACGAGCAGTACTTC. It specifies CASGTGQPYEQYF.

J is TRBJ2-3 and V is TRBV3-1 (or the pseudogene TRBV3-2); D call uncertain. V lost 2 bases, J lost 1 base, and 4 bases lay in between. The CDR3 has 13 amino acids. Germline V gives CDR1 LGHDT, CDR2 YNNKEL (reference sequence). The CDR3 sequence is CASSQSGTDTQYF. Written as DNA, the CDR3 is TGTGCCAGCAGCCAATCGGGCACAGATACGCAGTATTTT.

The rearrangement joins TRBV7-2 to TRBJ2-7, with D perhaps TRBD2 (6 bases). Per germline, CDR1 SGHTA and CDR2 FQGNSA. Trimming removed 1 base from V and 6 bases from J, with 19 bases in between. CDR3 length: 16 residues. CDR3 nucleotide sequence: TGTGCCAGCAGCTTAGTAAGGAGGGCGGGATCGATCGAGCAGTACTTC. Encoded protein: CASSLVRRAGSIEQYF. The full variable domain, completed using reference TRBV7-2 and TRBJ2-7, is GAGVSQSPSNKVTEKGKDVELRCDPISGHTALYWYRQSLGQGLEFLIYFQGNSAPDKSGLPSDRFSAERTGGSVSTLTIQRTQQEDSAVYLCASSLVRRAGSIEQYFGPGTRLTVT.

The rearrangement links TRBV4-1 to TRBJ1-5, with a tentative D call TRBD1 (6 bases). The germline V gene encodes CDR1 MGHRA and CDR2 YSYEKL. V lost 1 base to trimming and J lost 8 bases, with 15 bases between them. CDR3 length equals 15 residues. The CDR3, as DNA: TGCGCCAGCAGCCAAGGTATAACAGGGCCAGAGCCCCAGCATTTT. This codes for CASSQGITGPEPQHF.